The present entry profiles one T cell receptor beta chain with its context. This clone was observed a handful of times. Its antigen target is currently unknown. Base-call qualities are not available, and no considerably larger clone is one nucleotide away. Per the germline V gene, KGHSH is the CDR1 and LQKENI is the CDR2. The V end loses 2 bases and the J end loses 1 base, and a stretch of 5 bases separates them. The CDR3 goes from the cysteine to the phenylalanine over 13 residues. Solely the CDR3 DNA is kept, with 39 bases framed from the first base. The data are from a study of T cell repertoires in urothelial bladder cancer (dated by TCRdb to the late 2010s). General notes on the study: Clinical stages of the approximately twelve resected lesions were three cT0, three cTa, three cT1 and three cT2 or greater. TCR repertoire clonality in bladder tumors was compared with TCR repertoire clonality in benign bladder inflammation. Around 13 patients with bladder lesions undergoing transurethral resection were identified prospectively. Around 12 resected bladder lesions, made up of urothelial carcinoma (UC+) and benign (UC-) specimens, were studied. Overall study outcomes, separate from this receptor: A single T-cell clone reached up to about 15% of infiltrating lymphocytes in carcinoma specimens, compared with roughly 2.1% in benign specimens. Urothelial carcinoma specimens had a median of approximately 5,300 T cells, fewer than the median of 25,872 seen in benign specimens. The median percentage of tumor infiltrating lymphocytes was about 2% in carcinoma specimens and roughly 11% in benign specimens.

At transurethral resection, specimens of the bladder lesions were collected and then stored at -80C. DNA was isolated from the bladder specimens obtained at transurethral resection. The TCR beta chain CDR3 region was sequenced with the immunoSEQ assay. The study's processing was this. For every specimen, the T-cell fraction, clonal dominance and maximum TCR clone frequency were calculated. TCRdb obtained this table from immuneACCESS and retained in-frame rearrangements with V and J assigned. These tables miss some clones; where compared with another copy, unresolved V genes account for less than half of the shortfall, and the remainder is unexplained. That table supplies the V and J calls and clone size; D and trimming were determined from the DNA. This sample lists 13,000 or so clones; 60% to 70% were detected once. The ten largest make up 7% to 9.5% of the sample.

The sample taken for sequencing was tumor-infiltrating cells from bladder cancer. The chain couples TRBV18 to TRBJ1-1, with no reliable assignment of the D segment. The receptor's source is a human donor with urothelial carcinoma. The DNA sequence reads TGTGCCAGCTCACCAAGCGAGAACACTGAAGCTTTCTTT. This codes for CASSPSENTEAFF.